This T cell receptor beta chain was sequenced in a study of blood T cells in healthy people across ages. General study points: With donor CMV status unknown, expanded clonotype changes were possibly confounded.

A word on this clonotype: The target antigen is unknown.

This CDR3 region has 14 residues. The germline V gene encodes CDR1 SGHRS and CDR2 YFSETQ. The germline V and J ends were trimmed by 3 bases and 1 base, with 10 bases remaining between them. The use of a sample-barcoded 5' primer and a J-beta primer mix characterized a second PCR of roughly 6 to 11 cycles. A single record per CDR3 protein comes from TCRdb applying MiXCR to the 5' RACE reads. The sample carries some 1,000,000 distinct CDR3 sequences, roughly 24% recorded once. These data were also reused for a study on T cells of mothers and their children.

This TCR was recovered from a girl aged 2-10 years in good health. Sequenced: blood. V usage is TRBV5-1 and J usage is TRBJ2-5; D possibly corresponds to TRBD2 (5 bases). CDR3 sequence reads: CASSSQRAQETQYF. The CDR3 DNA is TGCGCCAGCAGCTCCCAGAGGGCCCAAGAGACCCAGTACTTC.